The clone carrying this T cell receptor beta chain was observed at least ten times. Its target is unknown. Deletions cut 7 bases from V and 3 bases from J, with 25 bases between. The CDR3 spans 18 residues. TCR beta CDR3 sequences were amplified from RNA transcripts. Primed by the HTBI set, a first-round RT-PCR was run on the TCR CDR3. A single record per CDR3 protein comes from TCRdb applying MiXCR to the multiplex PCR reads. The sample yields under 200,000 distinct CDR3 sequences, about 9.4% seen once. This sample is drawn from a study of T cells in Graves' hyperthyroidism and ophthalmopathy. Study background: Peripheral blood was obtained at initial diagnosis, preceding any treatment.

Whole-study results and caveats: Ophthalmopathy and stable hyperthyroidism were separated by a 13 V-J model.

The TCR sequence derives from a woman aged 18-29 years with Graves' hyperthyroidism that later progressed to Graves' ophthalmopathy. What was sequenced was blood. This chain links TRBV12-3 or TRBV12-4 with TRBJ1-3; the D is unclear. Here the CDR3 reads CASTFGRRPANLGNTIYF. Here the CDR3 DNA reads TGTGCCAGCACGTTCGGTCGGCGGCCCGCTAACCTTGGAAACACCATATATTTT.